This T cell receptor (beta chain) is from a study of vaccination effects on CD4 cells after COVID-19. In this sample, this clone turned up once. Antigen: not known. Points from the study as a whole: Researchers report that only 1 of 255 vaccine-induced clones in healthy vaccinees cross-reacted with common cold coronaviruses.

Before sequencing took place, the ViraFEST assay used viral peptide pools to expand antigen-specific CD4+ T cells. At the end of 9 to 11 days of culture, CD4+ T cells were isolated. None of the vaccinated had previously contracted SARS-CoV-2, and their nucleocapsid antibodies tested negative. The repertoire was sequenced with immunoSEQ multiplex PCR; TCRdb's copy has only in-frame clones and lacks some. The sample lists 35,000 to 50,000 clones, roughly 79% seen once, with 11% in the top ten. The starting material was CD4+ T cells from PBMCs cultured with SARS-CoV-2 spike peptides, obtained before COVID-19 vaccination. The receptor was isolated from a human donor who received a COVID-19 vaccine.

This chain's CDR3 is CASSFLGAVKDTQYF. The CDR3 DNA reads as TGTGCCAGCAGCTTCCTAGGGGCCGTGAAAGATACGCAGTATTTT. J is TRBJ2-3 and V is TRBV7-2; TRBD1 might be the D (5 bases). The CDR3 contains 15 residues. Trimming removed 3 bases from V and 5 bases from J, with 15 bases in between. Germline loops: CDR1 SGHTA, CDR2 FQGNSA.